Presented here are 6 T cell receptor beta chains from one specimen sequenced in a study of CD8 T cells in Susac syndrome. RNA amounts of about 0.45 to 1 ug underwent reverse transcription with random hexamers. Each CDR3 protein gets one entry after TCRdb re-called the immunoSEQ multiplex PCR reads with MiXCR. This table has about 84,000 distinct CDR3 sequences, roughly 91% appearing once. Sequencing input: CD8+ T cells from PBMCs. The receptors stem from a human donor in good health.

The chain has TRBV2 and TRBJ1-6; 7 bases align to TRBD1. V was pared by 4 bases and J by 7 bases, with 4 bases of the junction left unmatched. The length of the CDR3 is 14 residues. Germline-derived CDR1 and CDR2 are SNHLY and FYNNEI. DNA for the CDR3: TGTGCCAGCAGTGGGGGGACAGCAAATTCACCCCTCCACTTT. It yields the protein CASSGGTANSPLHF.

The chain uses TRBV7-9 and TRBJ1-5; 7 bases match TRBD1. J was trimmed by 1 base and V by 5 bases; bases with no gene match: 11. This CDR3 has 17 residues. Germline CDR1 is SEHNR and CDR2 is FQNEAQ (reference sequence). The CDR3 is CASSLGHPGGSNQPQHF. The CDR3 DNA follows: TGTGCCAGCAGCCTAGGACACCCAGGGGGAAGCAATCAGCCCCAGCATTTT.

This clonotype was observed once. This chain connects TRBV7-6 to TRBJ2-5, with 7 bases that match TRBD1. Germline V gene lookup returns CDR1 SGHVS and CDR2 FNYEAQ. The CDR3 sequence is 15 residues long. The V and J ends lost 6 bases and 4 bases, in that order; junction bases with no gene match: 11. The CDR3 reads CASRSSQGRAETQYF. As DNA, the CDR3 is TGTGCCAGCAGATCCTCACAGGGGAGAGCAGAGACCCAGTACTTC.

The V call is TRBV12-3 or TRBV12-4, the J call TRBJ1-1; no definite D call. This CDR3 has 12 residues. V lost 5 bases to trimming and J lost 5 bases, with 9 bases between them. CDR3 in DNA: TGTGCCAGCAGTCCGGGCCTTACTGAAGCTTTCTTT. Residues: CASSPGLTEAFF.

This chain joins TRBV12-3 or TRBV12-4 and TRBJ1-3; TRBD1 agrees at 7 bases. With V trimmed by 10 bases and J by 0 bases, 6 bases remained unmatched. The CDR3 loop spans 14 amino acids. This CDR3 is CATPTGVSGNTIYF. The CDR3 DNA reads TGTGCCACTCCAACAGGGGTCTCTGGAAACACCATATATTTT.

DNA for the CDR3: TGTGCCAGCAGCCCCAGAGTCACAGGGGGTATGACTGAAGCTTTCTTT. Its protein is CASSPRVTGGMTEAFF. V usage is TRBV5-8 and J usage is TRBJ1-1, with 8 bases identical to TRBD1. This CDR3 spans 16 amino acids. Germline trimming cut 4 bases from V and 5 bases from J; bases unmatched to any gene: 13. The V gene's germline CDR1 is SGHTS and CDR2 YDEGEE.